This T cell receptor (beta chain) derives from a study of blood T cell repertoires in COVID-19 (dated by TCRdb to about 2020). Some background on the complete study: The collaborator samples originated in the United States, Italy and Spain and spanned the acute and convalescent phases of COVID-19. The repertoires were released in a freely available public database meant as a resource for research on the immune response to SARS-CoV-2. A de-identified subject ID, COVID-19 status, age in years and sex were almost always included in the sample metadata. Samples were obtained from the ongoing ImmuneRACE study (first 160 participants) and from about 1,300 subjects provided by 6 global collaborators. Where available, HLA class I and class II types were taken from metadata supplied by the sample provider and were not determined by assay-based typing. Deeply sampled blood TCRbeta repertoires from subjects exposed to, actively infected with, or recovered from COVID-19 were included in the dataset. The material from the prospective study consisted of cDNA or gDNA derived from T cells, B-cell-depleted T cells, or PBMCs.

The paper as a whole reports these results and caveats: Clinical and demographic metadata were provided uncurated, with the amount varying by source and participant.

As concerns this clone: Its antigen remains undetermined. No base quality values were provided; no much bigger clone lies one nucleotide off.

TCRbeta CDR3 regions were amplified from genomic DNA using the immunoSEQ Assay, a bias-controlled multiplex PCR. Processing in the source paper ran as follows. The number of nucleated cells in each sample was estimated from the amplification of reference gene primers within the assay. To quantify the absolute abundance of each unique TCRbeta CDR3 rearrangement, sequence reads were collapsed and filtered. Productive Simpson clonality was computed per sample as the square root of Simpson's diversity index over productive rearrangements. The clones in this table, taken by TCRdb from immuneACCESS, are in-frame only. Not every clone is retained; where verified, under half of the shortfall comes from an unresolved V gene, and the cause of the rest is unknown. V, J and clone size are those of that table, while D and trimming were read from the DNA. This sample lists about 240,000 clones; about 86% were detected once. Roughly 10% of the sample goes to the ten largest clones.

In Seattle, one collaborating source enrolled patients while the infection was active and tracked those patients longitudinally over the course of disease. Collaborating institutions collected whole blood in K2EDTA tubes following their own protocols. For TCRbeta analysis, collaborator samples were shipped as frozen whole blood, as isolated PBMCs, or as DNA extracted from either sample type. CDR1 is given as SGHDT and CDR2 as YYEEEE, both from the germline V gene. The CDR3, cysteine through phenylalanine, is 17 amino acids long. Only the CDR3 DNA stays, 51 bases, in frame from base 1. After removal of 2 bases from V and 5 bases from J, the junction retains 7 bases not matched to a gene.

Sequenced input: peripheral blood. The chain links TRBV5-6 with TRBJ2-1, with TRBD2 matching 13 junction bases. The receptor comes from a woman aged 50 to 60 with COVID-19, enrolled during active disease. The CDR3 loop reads CASSFLTSGGADNEQFF. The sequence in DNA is TGTGCCAGCAGCTTCCTAACTAGCGGGGGGGCCGACAATGAGCAGTTCTTC.